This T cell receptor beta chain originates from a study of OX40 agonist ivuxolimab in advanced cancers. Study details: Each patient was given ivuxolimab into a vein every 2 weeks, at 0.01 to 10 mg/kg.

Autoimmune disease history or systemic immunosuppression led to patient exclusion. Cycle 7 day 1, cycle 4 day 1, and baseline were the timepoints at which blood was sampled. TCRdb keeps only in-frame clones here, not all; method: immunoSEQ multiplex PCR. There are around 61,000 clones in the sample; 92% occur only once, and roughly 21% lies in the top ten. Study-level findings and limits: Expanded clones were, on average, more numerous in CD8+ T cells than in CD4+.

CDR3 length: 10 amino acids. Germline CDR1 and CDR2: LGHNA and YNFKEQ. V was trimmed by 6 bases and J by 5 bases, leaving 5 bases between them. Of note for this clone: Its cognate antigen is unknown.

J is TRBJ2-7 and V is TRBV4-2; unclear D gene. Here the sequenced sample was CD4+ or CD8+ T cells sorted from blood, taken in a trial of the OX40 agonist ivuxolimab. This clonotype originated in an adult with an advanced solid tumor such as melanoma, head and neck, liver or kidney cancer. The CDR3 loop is CASRGDEQYF. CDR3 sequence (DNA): TGTGCCAGCAGGGGTGACGAGCAGTACTTC.